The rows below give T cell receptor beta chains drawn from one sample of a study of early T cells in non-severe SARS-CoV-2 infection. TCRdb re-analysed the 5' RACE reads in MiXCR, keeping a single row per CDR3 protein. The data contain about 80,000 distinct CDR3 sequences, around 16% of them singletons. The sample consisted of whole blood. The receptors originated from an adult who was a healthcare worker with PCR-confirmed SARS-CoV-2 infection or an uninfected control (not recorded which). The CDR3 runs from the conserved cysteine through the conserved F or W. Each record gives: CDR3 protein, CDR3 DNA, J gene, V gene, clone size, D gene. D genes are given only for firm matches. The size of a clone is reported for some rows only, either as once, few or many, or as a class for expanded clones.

CASRGTDLSGANVLTF	TGTGCCAGCAGAGGGACCGACCTCTCTGGGGCCAACGTCCTGACTTTC	TRBJ2-6	TRBV6-1	few	.
CASSPGQGTFSYEQYF	TGTGCCAGCAGCCCAGGACAGGGCACCTTCTCCTACGAGCAGTACTTC	TRBJ2-7	TRBV7-8	few	TRBD1
CASSQDSMNSEQYF	TGTGCCAGCAGCCAAGACAGTATGAATAGCGAGCAGTACTTC	TRBJ2-7	TRBV3-1	few	.
CASSPGGTSGELFF	TGTGCCAGCAGCCCGGGGGGGACCTCCGGGGAGCTGTTTTTT	TRBJ2-2	TRBV11-2	many	TRBD2
CASSPGPKDTQYF	TGTGCCAGCTCACCGGGCCCCAAAGATACGCAGTATTTT	TRBJ2-3	TRBV18	.	.
CASSRTSGGASNEQFF	TGTGCCAGTAGTAGGACTAGCGGGGGGGCTTCTAATGAGCAGTTCTTC	TRBJ2-1	TRBV19	few	TRBD2
CASSPGDRSSYNEQFF	TGTGCCAGCAGTCCCGGCGACAGGAGCTCCTACAATGAGCAGTTCTTC	TRBJ2-1	TRBV12-3/TRBV12-4	.	.
CASSPTGQGTHQPQHF	TGTGCCAGCAGCCCAACCGGACAGGGGACTCATCAGCCCCAGCATTTT	TRBJ1-5	TRBV3-1	many	TRBD1
CASRNEGSSTDTQYF	TGTGCCAGCAGAAATGAGGGGTCTAGCACAGATACGCAGTATTTT	TRBJ2-3	TRBV6-1	.	.
CASSGPEQSGANVLTF	TGTGCCAGCAGTGGACCCGAGCAATCTGGGGCCAACGTCCTGACTTTC	TRBJ2-6	TRBV6-1	.	.
CSATTQETQYF	TGCAGTGCTACAACTCAAGAGACCCAGTACTTC	TRBJ2-5	TRBV20-1	.	.
CSVGDAYGYTF	TGCAGCGTCGGGGACGCCTATGGCTACACCTTC	TRBJ1-2	TRBV29-1	few	.
CASSLGGNFSYNEQFF	TGTGCCAGCAGCTTAGGGGGGAACTTTTCGTACAATGAGCAGTTCTTC	TRBJ2-1	TRBV11-2	.	.
CASSLGGYEQYF	TGTGCCAGCAGCCTAGGGGGCTACGAGCAGTACTTC	TRBJ2-7	TRBV3-1	many	.
CASSLYREKGEKLFF	TGCGCCAGCAGCTTGTATCGGGAAAAGGGAGAAAAACTGTTTTTT	TRBJ1-4	TRBV5-1	.	.
CSARAGDNEQFF	TGCAGTGCTAGAGCCGGTGACAATGAGCAGTTCTTC	TRBJ2-1	TRBV20-1	many	.
CASSRLSPYEQYF	TGTGCCAGCAGCCGCCTTAGCCCCTACGAGCAGTACTTC	TRBJ2-7	TRBV7-6	few	.
CASSPGPTVYEQYF	TGTGCCAGTTCCCCCGGGCCGACGGTATACGAGCAGTACTTC	TRBJ2-7	TRBV7-9	few	.
CASSLETGESWRNTEAFF	TGTGCCAGCAGCTTAGAGACAGGGGAGTCGTGGAGGAACACTGAAGCTTTCTTT	TRBJ1-1	TRBV7-6	few	TRBD1
CSVERAGYELYF	TGCAGCGTTGAAAGGGCAGGCTACGAGCTGTACTTC	TRBJ2-7	TRBV29-1	.	.
CASRIRQVNYGYTF	TGTGCCAGCAGGATCAGGCAGGTCAACTATGGCTACACCTTC	TRBJ1-2	TRBV28	.	.
CSVGGLDRGNPEAFF	TGCAGCGTCGGGGGTCTGGACAGGGGGAATCCTGAAGCTTTCTTT	TRBJ1-1	TRBV29-1	.	TRBD1
CCVQTGASMNTEAFF	TGCTGCGTCCAGACAGGGGCCTCAATGAACACTGAAGCTTTCTTT	TRBJ1-1	TRBV29-1	.	TRBD1
CASSVVDSYNEQFF	TGTGCCAGCAGCGTAGTAGACAGTTACAATGAGCAGTTCTTC	TRBJ2-1	TRBV9	few	.
CASSLDGQGVYGYTF	TGCGCCAGCAGCTTGGATGGACAGGGAGTTTATGGCTACACCTTC	TRBJ1-2	TRBV5-1	.	TRBD1